This passage covers 29 T cell receptor beta chains from one sample sequenced in a study of identical twins. One entry per CDR3 protein, called by TCRdb with MiXCR from the 5' RACE reads. The table includes hundreds of thousands of distinct CDR3 sequences, roughly 7% detected once. The same data also went into a second study, on yellow fever vaccine responses in identical twins.

Source material: memory (CD45RO+) T cells sorted from blood. These receptors came from a woman between 18 and 30 years old in good health.

The V call is TRBV20-1, the J call TRBJ2-3; 11 bases fit TRBD2. CDR3 length: 15 amino acids. Germline V gene data show CDR1 as DFQATT and CDR2 as SNEGSKA (reference sequence). V shed 5 bases and J 1 base; nucleotides not matched to a gene: 5. The CDR3, as DNA: TGCAGTGCTCAGTCGACTAGCGGGGGCACAGATACGCAGTATTTT. It is translated as CSAQSTSGGTDTQYF.

Ten or more counts support this clonotype. The genes are TRBV5-1 and TRBJ1-1; tentative D call: TRBD1 (5 bases). CDR1 is SGHRS, CDR2 YFSETQ, per germline. V lost 4 bases and J 0 bases, leaving 16 bases between the germline ends. This CDR3 has 16 residues. In nucleotides, the CDR3 is TGCGCCAGCAGCCAGACCGCCGGGGCGGTGAACACTGAAGCTTTCTTT. Encoded protein: CASSQTAGAVNTEAFF.

This clonotype was seen repeatedly, ten times or more. V usage is TRBV2 and J usage is TRBJ2-1; TRBD2 matches 10 bases. This CDR3 contains 15 residues. Germline V gene data show CDR1 as SNHLY and CDR2 as FYNNEI. V lost 4 bases and J lost 1; bases outside the gene matches: 1. The CDR3: CASSGSGGSYNEQFF. CDR3 DNA: TGTGCCAGCAGTGGTAGCGGGGGGTCCTACAATGAGCAGTTCTTC. The complete variable domain, with remaining parts taken from reference TRBV2 and TRBJ2-1, reads EPEVTQTPSHQVTQMGQEVILRCVPISNHLYFYWYRQILGQKVEFLVSFYNNEISEKSEIFDDQFSVERPDGSNFTLKIRSTKLEDSAMYFCASSGSGGSYNEQFFGPGTRLTVL.

Ten or more counts support this clonotype. This chain uses TRBV16 with TRBJ2-1; no definite D call. The ends were cut back, 1 base at V and 5 bases at J, with 6 bases in the middle. In germline, CDR1 is KGHSY, CDR2 FQNENV. The CDR3 runs to 13 residues. In nucleotides, the CDR3 is TGTGCCAGCAGCCAATTTAGAGACAATGAGCAGTTCTTC. Protein: CASSQFRDNEQFF.

Only a few counts were recorded for this clonotype. The chain combines TRBV28 with TRBJ2-7, with 7 bases aligning to TRBD2. Per the germline V gene, CDR1 is MDHEN and CDR2 is SYDVKM. The CDR3 contains 15 residues. V shed 4 bases and J 5 bases; nucleotides not matched to a gene: 11. This chain's CDR3 is CASSSLGGSANEQYF. The CDR3 nucleotides are TGTGCCAGCAGTTCGCTGGGAGGGAGCGCCAACGAGCAGTACTTC.

This clonotype has a handful of counts. V and J are TRBV6-1 and TRBJ2-3; D is ambiguous. The CDR3 runs to 13 residues. The ends were cut back, 2 bases at V and 1 base at J, with 4 bases in the middle. Germline V lookup: CDR1 MNHNS, CDR2 SASEGT. CDR3 bases: TGTGCCAGCAGTGAAAGTCGCACAGATACGCAGTATTTT. This codes for CASSESRTDTQYF.

This clonotype turned up a few times. The chain joins TRBV11-2 to TRBJ2-1; 16 positions agree with TRBD2. V dropped 5 bases and J dropped 8; count of bases not matched to a gene: 15. Germline CDR1 SGHAT, CDR2 FQNNGV. The CDR3 loop spans 19 amino acids. CDR3 DNA: TGTGCCAGCAGCCCGTCCATGGGACTAGCGGGAGGGCCTCGCGATGAGCAGTTCTTC. It codes for CASSPSMGLAGGPRDEQFF.

This clonotype was detected only a few times. In nucleotides, the CDR3 is TGCAGTGCCGGAGGCAGAGGGACTAGCGGGGGGCCACGCACAGATACGCAGTATTTT. Protein sequence: CSAGGRGTSGGPRTDTQYF. This chain uses TRBV20-1 with TRBJ2-3; 15 bases align to TRBD2. The CDR3 has 19 residues. V was pared by 6 bases and J by 1 base, with 14 bases of the junction left unmatched. Germline V gene sequence: CDR1 DFQATT, CDR2 SNEGSKA (reference sequence).

This clonotype occurred a few times. The gene calls are TRBV5-1 and TRBJ2-1, with D possibly matching TRBD1 (6 bases). The CDR3 is made up of 13 amino acids. V lost 3 bases and J lost 9, with 13 bases in between. Germline CDR1 and CDR2: SGHRS and YFSETQ. The CDR3 bases are TGCGCCAGCAGCTGGGATCAGGGGTTTGAGCAGTTCTTC. It yields the protein CASSWDQGFEQFF.

The chain has TRBV28 and TRBJ1-2; TRBD1 might be the D (5 bases). V lost 4 bases and J lost 7, with 13 bases in between. CDR3 length equals 13 residues. Germline V gene sequence: CDR1 MDHEN, CDR2 SYDVKM. This CDR3 is CASSSPAGGGYTF. In DNA form, the CDR3 reads TGTGCCAGCAGTTCCCCCGCCGGGGGTGGCTACACCTTC.

This clonotype was picked up a small number of times. This chain joins TRBV6-1 and TRBJ1-1; D is perhaps TRBD1 (6 bases). This CDR3 comprises 16 residues. Trimming removed 6 bases from V and 1 base from J, with 18 bases in between. Germline V CDR1 and CDR2: MNHNS, SASEGT. The DNA of the CDR3 is TGTGCCAGCAGACAAGGGGTTGGGGGCGGGAACACTGAAGCTTTCTTT. The encoded protein is CASRQGVGGGNTEAFF.

The table lists this clonotype with a few counts. CDR3 nucleotide sequence: TGCAGTGCTAGTAAGGAATGGAACACTGAAGCTTTCTTT. This sequence encodes CSASKEWNTEAFF. The V call is TRBV20-1, the J call TRBJ1-1; D is unresolved. Germline-derived CDR1 and CDR2 are DFQATT and SNEGSKA (reference sequence). V was clipped by 3 bases and J by 1 base, with 9 bases between them. This CDR3 contains 13 residues.

This clonotype was seen a handful of times. The chain uses TRBV20-1 and TRBJ1-2; 12 bases map to TRBD1. Trimming cost V 3 bases and J 3 bases; bases outside gene matches: 8. The CDR3 loop spans 16 amino acids. Germline CDR1 DFQATT, CDR2 SNEGSKA (reference sequence). The CDR3 sequence: CSASERDRGRHYGYTF. The DNA of the CDR3 is TGCAGTGCTAGCGAGCGGGACAGGGGGCGGCACTATGGCTACACCTTC.

The table lists this clonotype with a few counts. V usage is TRBV4-1 and J usage is TRBJ2-7, with no clear D. The CDR3 loop spans 15 amino acids. Germline CDR1 and CDR2: MGHRA and YSYEKL. V gave up 0 bases and J gave up 2 bases, with 11 bases separating them. CDR3 sequence (DNA): TGCGCCAGCAGCCAAGATTACCCAGGCCCCTACGAGCAGTACGTC. It yields the protein CASSQDYPGPYEQYV.

This clonotype came up many times. This chain connects TRBV4-1 to TRBJ1-4; D perhaps matches TRBD1 (6 bases). Looked up from germline, CDR1 is MGHRA and CDR2 is YSYEKL. CDR3 length: 16 residues. V lost 1 base to trimming and J lost 2 bases, with 11 bases between them. The CDR3 nucleotides read TGCGCCAGCAGCCAAGTTCATCAGGGGACTAATGAAAAACTGTTTTTT. Encoded protein: CASSQVHQGTNEKLFF.

V usage is TRBV5-5 and J usage is TRBJ2-1; 7 bases match TRBD1. Germline V gene data show CDR1 as SGHKS and CDR2 as YYEKEE (reference sequence). The CDR3 is made up of 15 amino acids. V shed 0 bases, J shed 4 bases, and the junction held 4 bases outside the gene matches. CDR3 residues: CASSLGTGLYNEQFF. The CDR3 region has the DNA TGTGCCAGCAGCTTGGGGACAGGCCTATACAATGAGCAGTTCTTC.

About this clonotype itself: Relative to the germline gene, one junction end is altered; a read error may explain this. The chain links TRBV12-3 or TRBV12-4 to TRBJ2-5; perhaps TRBD2 as D (5 bases). The CDR3 consists of 18 residues. CDR3 in DNA: TGTGCCAGCTGTTTCAGTCTGTGGGCAGGAGAGGGTCAAGAGACCCAGTACTTC. This translates into CASCFSLWAGEGQETQYF.

This clonotype was counted between two and nine times. The V gene is TRBV7-9, the J gene TRBJ2-3, with 8 nucleotides matching TRBD2. Unmatched junction bases numbered 7, after V lost 7 bases and J lost 1 base. This CDR3 is 15 amino acids long. Per the germline V gene, CDR1 is SEHNR and CDR2 is FQNEAQ (reference sequence). CDR3 DNA: TGTGCCAGCAATGCCGGGGGGGCCGGCACAGATACGCAGTATTTT. It codes for CASNAGGAGTDTQYF.

This rearrangement joins TRBV5-1 to TRBJ1-2, with a tentative D call TRBD1 (5 bases). Between the trimmed V and J ends, which lost 5 bases and 0 bases, there was a span of 11 bases. This CDR3 is 14 amino acids long. CDR1 and CDR2 from the germline V gene are SGHRS and YFSETQ. The CDR3 protein is CASRVGGPNYGYTF. The CDR3 DNA is TGCGCCAGCAGAGTGGGGGGACCTAACTATGGCTACACCTTC.

This clonotype was seen a handful of times. In DNA form, the CDR3 reads TGCAGTGCCCTGTCGACAGGGGGTCTTCTAGCGGGAGCTGATGAGCAGTTCTTC. It yields the protein CSALSTGGLLAGADEQFF. The rearrangement links TRBV20-1 to TRBJ2-1, with D possibly being TRBD2 (10 bases). The V gene lost 6 bases and the J gene lost 8 bases, with 32 bases spanning the gap. The CDR3 extends over 18 amino acids. CDR1 DFQATT and CDR2 SNEGSKA come from the germline V gene (reference sequence).

This clonotype was recorded at least ten times. The V and J genes are TRBV7-2 and TRBJ2-7; D unresolved. V dropped 5 bases and J dropped 2 bases, with 7 bases sitting between them. The CDR3 consists of 12 residues. The germline V gene encodes CDR1 SGHTA and CDR2 FQGNSA. As DNA, the CDR3 is TGTGCCAGCAGCCAATTTACCTACGAGCAGTACTTC. Translated: CASSQFTYEQYF.

This clonotype was seen repeatedly, ten times or more. V usage is TRBV10-3 and J usage is TRBJ2-1; D tentatively fits TRBD1 or TRBD2 (6 bases each). Trimming pared 6 bases from V and 6 bases from J, leaving 12 bases between. CDR1 and CDR2 (germline): ENHRY, SYGVKD. The length of the CDR3 is 13 residues. The CDR3 DNA reads TGTGCCATCAGGGACAGAGCGGGCAATGAGCAGTTCTTC. This sequence encodes CAIRDRAGNEQFF.

The sample holds many counts of this clonotype. The genes are TRBV19 and TRBJ2-4; no clear D gene. V was clipped by 2 bases and J by 2 bases, with 22 bases between them. This CDR3 is 19 amino acids long. Germline V gene sequence: CDR1 LNHDA, CDR2 SQIVND (reference sequence). The CDR3 nucleotides read TGTGCCAGTAGTATATTTTCTACCGTGTCTACGATGTCCAAAAACATTCAGTACTTC. The encoded protein is CASSIFSTVSTMSKNIQYF.

V is TRBV29-1 and J is TRBJ1-1, with no clear D. Trimming took 6 bases from V and 7 from J, leaving 12 bases between them. CDR3 length: 11 amino acids. Germline loops: CDR1 SQVTM, CDR2 ANQGSEA. The CDR3 spells CSVWTSIEAFF. The CDR3 DNA follows: TGCAGCGTATGGACGTCCATTGAAGCTTTCTTT.

This clonotype was seen repeatedly, ten times or more. V is TRBV20-1 and J is TRBJ2-3, with 12 bases that match TRBD2. The germline CDR1 and CDR2 sequences are DFQATT and SNEGSKA (reference sequence). The CDR3 is 14 amino acids. V lost 8 bases to trimming and J lost 7 bases; unmatched junction nucleotides: 10. The CDR3, as DNA: TGCAGTCCCCTGACTAGCGGGGGCGGTCATACGCAGTATTTT. This codes for CSPLTSGGGHTQYF.

The V call is TRBV5-1, the J call TRBJ2-3; D tentatively reads TRBD1 or TRBD2 (6 bases each). V shed 4 bases and J shed 0 bases, with 15 bases lying between them. CDR3 length: 16 residues. CDR1 SGHRS and CDR2 YFSETQ come from the germline V gene. Written as DNA, the CDR3 is TGCGCCAGCAGCCAGGGGTTAGCGGTGAGCACAGATACGCAGTATTTT. Translated, it gives CASSQGLAVSTDTQYF.

This clonotype was seen at least ten times. This chain uses TRBV5-1 with TRBJ1-1, with no clear D. CDR1 is SGHRS, CDR2 YFSETQ, per germline. The CDR3 totals 15 residues. V lost 1 base and J 0 bases, leaving 10 bases between the germline ends. The CDR3 loop reads CASSLLTAMNTEAFF. The CDR3 nucleotides read TGCGCCAGCAGCTTGCTCACCGCGATGAACACTGAAGCTTTCTTT.

This clonotype was detected ten times or more. The chain combines TRBV5-1 with TRBJ2-3, with D possibly TRBD2 on 5 matching bases. V lost 4 bases and J 3 bases, leaving 15 bases between the germline ends. The CDR3 covers 15 residues. The germline gives CDR1 SGHRS, CDR2 YFSETQ. The DNA of the CDR3 is TGCGCCAGCAGCGCACGGAGTAGGACTACAGATACGCAGTATTTT. Encoded protein: CASSARSRTTDTQYF.

The J gene is TRBJ2-6, the V gene TRBV24-1; TRBD1 is a possible D gene (6 bases). With 5 bases removed from V and 3 bases from J, the gap between germline ends came to 16 bases. The germline CDR1 and CDR2 sequences are KGHDR and SFDVKD. This CDR3 spans 17 amino acids. CDR3 in amino acids: CATSAVGAGFGANVLTF. As DNA, the CDR3 is TGTGCCACCAGTGCCGTGGGGGCAGGTTTTGGGGCCAACGTCCTGACTTTC.